This T cell receptor beta chain was captured in a study of CD8+ T cells in alopecia areata. Study overall: Affected scalp percentage determined the severity score of treated patients.

V lost 0 bases and J 8 bases, leaving 16 bases between the germline ends. Germline V gives CDR1 GTSNPN, CDR2 SVGIG (reference sequence). This CDR3 spans 14 amino acids. General study points: Scalp and blood retained many expanded lesional clones during tofacitinib.

Regarding treatment: oral pan-JAK inhibitor, 5-10 mg twice daily. Alopecia areata patients provided lesional scalp punch biopsies and peripheral blood. Isolation of CD4+ and CD8+ T cells from PBMCs was achieved by sorting. This clone was counted between two and nine times. Its target is unknown. RNA extraction and reverse transcription yielded cDNA as sequencing template. Clones were sequenced by immunoSEQ multiplex PCR, and TCRdb holds only the in-frame ones, with some missing. The sample records hundreds of thousands of clones, roughly 60% being singletons. The specimen comprised CD4+ T cells sorted from blood, sampled at week 24, from a patient treated with tofacitinib. V gene TRBV30 combines with J gene TRBJ1-2; no firm D call. This sequence originates from a human donor with alopecia areata. The chain's CDR3 is CAWSVLAGSGGYTF. The CDR3, as DNA: TGTGCCTGGAGTGTACTGGCCGGATCGGGAGGCTACACCTTC.